One and the same sample provided the 9 T cell receptor beta chains below, sequenced in a study of human T cells and chemical hapten exposure. One entry per CDR3 protein, called by TCRdb with MiXCR from the RACE reads. In the table there are about 34,000 distinct CDR3 sequences, more than 6% of which are singletons. This sample's time point: patch test 1, 2 weeks after DPC sensitization. The treatment: therapeutic diphenylcyclopropenone sensitization with weekly scalp DPC. Extraction of total RNA was performed on unfractionated whole blood. The sample was whole blood, taken in connection with sensitization to the hapten diphenylcyclopropenone (DPC). The receptors originated from a woman in her twenties or thirties with alopecia areata. Some clones in this sample may be carry-over from other donors' samples.

This clonotype qualifies as medium-sized. V and J are TRBV4-2 and TRBJ2-7; D is ambiguous. This CDR3 region has 13 residues. Germline loops: CDR1 LGHNA, CDR2 YNFKEQ. Trimming removed 1 base from V and 1 base from J, with 5 bases in between. The CDR3 sequence: CASSQGKSYEQYF. CDR3 coding DNA: TGTGCCAGCAGCCAAGGGAAATCCTACGAGCAGTACTTC.

The chain links TRBV4-3 to TRBJ2-7; D is undetermined. The CDR3 has 15 residues. The germline CDR1 and CDR2 sequences are LGHNA and YSLEER. Between the trimmed V and J ends, which lost 4 bases and 4 bases, there was a span of 17 bases. CDR3 bases: TGCGCCAGCAGCCCTAGGCTCGCCCGAGGTTACGAGCAGTACTTC. Residues: CASSPRLARGYEQYF.

This clonotype was recorded many times. The genes are TRBV28 and TRBJ2-3, with D perhaps TRBD1 (5 bases). V was clipped by 5 bases and J by 3 bases, with 12 bases between them. The CDR3 totals 14 residues. Germline CDR1 is MDHEN and CDR2 is SYDVKM. This CDR3 reads CASSRSGWTDTQYF. The CDR3 DNA is TGTGCCAGCAGTAGGTCAGGGTGGACAGATACGCAGTATTTT. Using reference TRBV28 and TRBJ2-3 for the parts outside the CDR3, the full variable domain is DVKVTQSSRYLVKRTGEKVFLECVQDMDHENMFWYRQDPGLGLRLIYFSYDVKMKEKGDIPEGYSVSREKKERFSLILESASTNQTSMYLCASSRSGWTDTQYFGPGTRLTVL.

The genes are TRBV3-1 and TRBJ2-3; TRBD2 agrees at 7 bases. Germline V gives CDR1 LGHDT, CDR2 YNNKEL (reference sequence). V lost 0 bases, J lost 3 bases, and 6 bases stayed unmatched. The CDR3 contains 16 residues. The CDR3 sequence is CASSQDGWTRTDTQYF. CDR3 bases: TGTGCCAGCAGCCAAGATGGGTGGACTAGAACAGATACGCAGTATTTT.

This clonotype was observed at least ten times. This chain links TRBV6-5 with TRBJ1-1; D ambiguous. Trimming took off 6 bases at V and 1 base at J, with 12 bases between the two ends. Germline V gene lookup returns CDR1 MNHEY and CDR2 SVGAGI. CDR3 length equals 14 residues. Here the CDR3 reads CASRKSSSNTEAFF. The CDR3 bases are TGTGCCAGCAGAAAGAGTTCTTCGAACACTGAAGCTTTCTTT.

This clonotype has at least ten counts. This chain links TRBV24-1 with TRBJ1-3; D unresolved. CDR1 and CDR2 (germline): KGHDR, SFDVKD. The length of the CDR3 is 13 residues. V was pared by 2 bases and J by 5 bases, with 6 bases between. The CDR3 sequence is CATSDSGRNTIYF. For the CDR3, the DNA is TGTGCCACCAGTGATTCCGGGAGAAACACCATATATTTT.

This clonotype turned up a few times. V is TRBV12-3 or TRBV12-4 and J is TRBJ1-6; 8 nucleotides line up with TRBD1. The CDR3 is made up of 18 amino acids. The V and J ends lost 1 base and 1 base, in that order; junction bases with no gene match: 6. CDR3 amino acids: CASSLGQGASSYNSPLHF. For the CDR3, the DNA is TGTGCCAGCAGTTTAGGGCAGGGGGCCTCGTCCTATAATTCACCCCTCCACTTT.

This clonotype showed up just a few times. The chain recombines TRBV5-1 with TRBJ2-7; D perhaps matches TRBD1 (6 bases). The CDR3 totals 15 residues. The ends were cut back, 4 bases at V and 5 bases at J, with 19 bases in the middle. Germline V gene data show CDR1 as SGHRS and CDR2 as YFSETQ. For the CDR3, the DNA is TGCGCCAGCAGCCCGAAGTCGGGCAGGGGAAACGAGCAGTACTTC. Amino acids: CASSPKSGRGNEQYF.

This chain links TRBV12-3 or TRBV12-4 with TRBJ2-1, with 15 bases matching TRBD2. V lost 2 bases to trimming and J lost 6 bases; unmatched junction nucleotides: 8. This CDR3 is built from 18 residues. The CDR3 loop reads CASSLFLGTSGGRNEQFF. The CDR3, as DNA: TGTGCCAGCAGTTTATTCCTTGGGACTAGCGGGGGGCGCAATGAGCAGTTCTTC.